This T cell receptor beta chain derives from a study of regulatory T cells in long-lasting Graves disease. The study's findings and limits: In persistent patients, shared public clonotypes (around 2,600) outnumbered those in new patients (around 1,000). TCR diversity in persistent Graves' patients was below that of newly diagnosed ones. There was favoring of TRBV28, TRBJ1-2 and TRBJ2-5 in persistent disease.

Specified time point: newly diagnosed GD, antithyroid drugs for less than 3 months. The TCR library was prepared using RNA isolated from PBMCs. Into tubes containing EDTA, about 9 milliliters of peripheral blood were drawn. Germline V lookup: CDR1 DFQATT, CDR2 SNEGSKA (reference sequence). CDR3 length equals 18 residues. Library construction for TCR beta used iRepertoire HTBI primers and Arm-PCR of CDR3 regions. TCRdb reprocessed the multiplex PCR reads with MiXCR, giving one entry per CDR3 protein. Counted here are some 320,000 distinct CDR3 sequences, 15% to 20% occurring once; the ten biggest clones make up about 38%. As regards this clonotype: As yet, its antigen is unknown. At one boundary the junction diverges from the germline segment, which might be a read error.

The chain uses TRBV20-1 and TRBJ2-1, with TRBD1 identical over 10 bases. This TCR derives from a female donor with Graves disease. The material sequenced was peripheral blood mononuclear cells (PBMCs), taken at new diagnosis, from a patient treated with antithyroid drugs. The CDR3 sequence: CSARDLTGGTRVYYEQFF. The CDR3 coding sequence is TGCAGTGCTAGAGACCTGACAGGGGGCACCCGGGTATACTATGAGCAGTTTTTC.